These T cell receptor beta chains were read from a single sample in a study of identical twins. MiXCR, applied by TCRdb to the 5' RACE reads, yields one record per CDR3 protein. The sample consists of some 760,000 distinct CDR3 sequences, around a sixth of them appearing once. The same sample was also studied in work on T cells expressing NK-cell markers.

The sequenced sample consisted of PBMCs. Receptors were obtained from a young woman in good health. Each CDR3 is given with its conserved first and last residue. A D gene is named only where the DNA matches it firmly. Where a row states a size, it is once, few, many or the class of an expanded clone; other rows omit it.

V gene	clone size	D gene	J gene	CDR3 DNA	CDR3 protein
TRBV7-9	NA	TRBD1	TRBJ1-2	TGTGCCAGCAGCCCCCCCCTACAGGGGCACAATGGCTACACCTTC	CASSPPLQGHNGYTF
TRBV15	NA	NA	TRBJ2-1	TGTGCCACCAGCAGATCTATGCGGGGAGAGCAGTTCTTC	CATSRSMRGEQFF
TRBV12-3/TRBV12-4	NA	NA	TRBJ2-6	TGTGCCTTCAGTTTAGGTGGACAGCTCCTATCTGGGGCCAACGTCCTGACTTTC	CAFSLGGQLLSGANVLTF
TRBV3-1	NA	TRBD2	TRBJ2-7	TGTGCCAGCAGCCGTGGACTAGCGGGAGGAGATTCCGAGCAGTACTTC	CASSRGLAGGDSEQYF
TRBV11-2	few	NA	TRBJ1-2	TGTGCCAGCAGCTTAGAGTCAAGCACGTATGGCTACACCTTC	CASSLESSTYGYTF
TRBV19	NA	NA	TRBJ1-2	TGTGCCAGTAGTATAGACAAGGGAAACTACTATGGCTACACCTTC	CASSIDKGNYYGYTF
TRBV5-4	few	NA	TRBJ2-1	TGTGCCAGCAGCACCAAAGACAGCTCCTACAATGAGCAGTTCTTC	CASSTKDSSYNEQFF
TRBV29-1	few	NA	TRBJ2-3	TGCAGCGTTGCGGGGAGTGGAGCTACGCAGTATTTT	CSVAGSGATQYF
TRBV3-1	NA	TRBD2	TRBJ2-7	TGTGCCAGCAGCCAATTCGGGCGGGGGAACGAGCAGTACTTC	CASSQFGRGNEQYF
TRBV5-1	few	TRBD2	TRBJ2-7	TGCGCCAGCAGCTTGGCCGGGACTAGCGGGAGTAGGCAGTACTTC	CASSLAGTSGSRQYF
TRBV18	NA	NA	TRBJ1-2	TGTGCCAGCTCCCTCAGCGCGAGTAATCCTGTCACGGCTAACTATGGCTACACCTTC	CASSLSASNPVTANYGYTF
TRBV9	few	TRBD2	TRBJ2-1	TGTGCCAGCAGCGTAGGTCGTAGCGGGAGTTTTTATGAGCAGTTCTTC	CASSVGRSGSFYEQFF
TRBV20-1	few	TRBD2	TRBJ2-1	TGCAGTGCACGGACTAGCGGGAGGAGGAATGAGCAGTTCTTC	CSARTSGRRNEQFF
TRBV12-3/TRBV12-4	NA	TRBD1	TRBJ2-7	TGTGCCAGCAGCTCTACTGACAGGGGCTACGAGCAGTACTTC	CASSSTDRGYEQYF
TRBV6-2/TRBV6-3	many	NA	TRBJ2-2	TGTGCCAGCTACGGGGCCACAAACACCGGGGAGCTGTTTTTT	CASYGATNTGELFF
TRBV29-1	NA	NA	TRBJ2-2	TGCAGCGTTGTGACGGGAGAGGCCGGGGAGCTGTTTTTT	CSVVTGEAGELFF
TRBV4-1	few	NA	TRBJ2-4	TGCGCCAGCAGCCAAGTCCATGGACAGGAGGGGATCTTC	CASSQVHGQEGIF
TRBV29-1	NA	TRBD2	TRBJ2-3	TGCAGTTGGTCTGGGACTAGCGGGAACACAGATACGCAGTATTTT	CSWSGTSGNTDTQYF
TRBV9	NA	NA	TRBJ2-7	TGTGCCAGCAGCCAAACGTATACCCTGACGCCCAGCTCCTACGAGCAGTACTTC	CASSQTYTLTPSSYEQYF
TRBV9	NA	TRBD2	TRBJ2-7	TGTGCCAGCAGCGTAGACGGGAGGATCCCCTACGAGCAGTACTTC	CASSVDGRIPYEQYF
TRBV27	many	NA	TRBJ2-1	TGTGCCAGCAGCCCGACCGGCAGGATCTACAATGAGCAGTTCTTC	CASSPTGRIYNEQFF
TRBV20-1	many	NA	TRBJ2-3	TGCAGTGCTTTGGACCGAATGGGTACGCAGTATTTT	CSALDRMGTQYF
TRBV7-6	few	NA	TRBJ2-1	TGTGCCAGCAGCTTATTCCCGCAGGGGCGCTACAATGAGCAGTTCTTC	CASSLFPQGRYNEQFF
TRBV2	NA	NA	TRBJ1-1	TGTGCCAGCAAGAGGGGGATGACTGAAGCTTTCTTT	CASKRGMTEAFF
TRBV11-2	many	TRBD1	TRBJ1-4	TGTGCCAGCAGCTTTTCGAGGGGGCAGAGTGAAAAACTGTTTTTT	CASSFSRGQSEKLFF
TRBV10-3	few	NA	TRBJ2-1	TGTGCCATCAGTGATCGGGGGAGTACGGATGAGCAGTTCTTC	CAISDRGSTDEQFF
TRBV20-1	NA	NA	TRBJ1-5	TGCAGTGCTAGCGGTACGTCGGGTCAGCCCCAGCATTTT	CSASGTSGQPQHF
TRBV2	few	TRBD2	TRBJ2-7	TGTGCCAGCAGAGAGACTAGCGGGGGATCGTACGAGCAGTACTTC	CASRETSGGSYEQYF
TRBV9	NA	TRBD2	TRBJ2-1	TGTGCCAGCAGCGAACGACTAGCGGATCTAAACAATGAGCAGTTCTTC	CASSERLADLNNEQFF
TRBV7-2	few	NA	TRBJ2-2	TGTGCCAGCAGCTCCTCCGGGCCTTACTCGGGGGAGCTGTTTTTT	CASSSSGPYSGELFF
TRBV4-2	few	TRBD1	TRBJ1-1	TGTGCCAGCAGCCAGGACAGGGTACAAACTGAAGCTTTCTTT	CASSQDRVQTEAFF
TRBV6-6	NA	NA	TRBJ1-5	TGTGCCAGCAGTTACGATGGCAATCAGCCCCAGCATTTT	CASSYDGNQPQHF
TRBV10-1	few	NA	TRBJ1-1	TGCGCCAGCAGTGAGAAATGGAACACTGAAGCTTTCTTT	CASSEKWNTEAFF
TRBV12-3/TRBV12-4	NA	NA	TRBJ1-1	TGTGCCAGCAGTTTTCAGTTCTACACTGAAGCTTTCTTT	CASSFQFYTEAFF
TRBV20-1	few	NA	TRBJ2-7	TGCAGTGTCTCCGGGACGGGTACCTACGAGCAGTACTTC	CSVSGTGTYEQYF
TRBV10-1	NA	TRBD1	TRBJ2-1	TGCGCCAGCAGTGAGTCCGGGACAGACTCCTACAATGAGCAGTTCTTC	CASSESGTDSYNEQFF
TRBV5-5	NA	NA	TRBJ1-1	TGTGCCAGCAGCTTGGTTAGTGGTCAAATTGAAGCTTTCTTT	CASSLVSGQIEAFF
TRBV25-1	NA	NA	TRBJ2-3	TGTGCCAGCAACGTCGGTGCAGATACGCAGTATTTT	CASNVGADTQYF
TRBV20-1	few	NA	TRBJ2-3	TGCAGTGCTGAAAACAGGGAGAGTATCACAGATACGCAGTATTTT	CSAENRESITDTQYF
TRBV7-9	NA	TRBD1	TRBJ2-7	TGTGCCAGCGTAACCGGGACAGGGACATCCGAGCAGTACTTC	CASVTGTGTSEQYF
TRBV6-2/TRBV6-3	NA	NA	TRBJ1-5	TGTGCTAGCAGTTATCACAGAACCAATCAGCCCCAGCATTTT	CASSYHRTNQPQHF
TRBV20-1	few	NA	TRBJ2-7	TGCAGTGCTAGAGGATGGGGTACCACCTACGAGCAGTACTTC	CSARGWGTTYEQYF
TRBV12-3/TRBV12-4	NA	NA	TRBJ2-4	TGTGCCAGCACCCCCGCCGGTGGGCTCGGGAACATTCAGTACTTC	CASTPAGGLGNIQYF
TRBV20-1	few	NA	TRBJ2-7	TGCAGTGCCCAACTAGAATCGGTCTACGAGCAGTACTTC	CSAQLESVYEQYF
TRBV2	many	NA	TRBJ2-4	TGTGCCAGCAGAAGGACCCGCTCGGAGTACTTC	CASRRTRSEYF
TRBV28	few	TRBD1	TRBJ2-7	TGTGCCAGCAGCTCTACCGGGACAGCTACTACGAGGCAGTACTTC	CASSSTGTATTRQYF
TRBV20-1	few	TRBD2	TRBJ2-3	TGCAGTGCTCTGACTAGCGGGAGGACAGATACGCAGTATTTT	CSALTSGRTDTQYF
TRBV18	few	NA	TRBJ2-2	TGTGCCAGCTCAGCCATTGGGGGAGCGAACACCGGGGAGCTGTTTTTT	CASSAIGGANTGELFF
TRBV5-1	NA	NA	TRBJ2-3	TGCGCCAGCAGCTTCCAGGCGGGAAACACAGATACGCAGTATTTT	CASSFQAGNTDTQYF
TRBV12-3/TRBV12-4	NA	NA	TRBJ2-2	TGTGCCAGCAGTTTTTCCAGGTTCAACACCGGGGAGCTGTTTTTT	CASSFSRFNTGELFF
TRBV5-5	NA	TRBD2	TRBJ2-5	TGTGCCAGCAGCTTGGGTGTAGCGGGAGGGCCGGGGGAGACCCAGTACTTC	CASSLGVAGGPGETQYF
TRBV30	NA	NA	TRBJ2-1	TGTGCCTGGATCGGACCAGTAGTTCTCCATGAGCAGTTCTTC	CAWIGPVVLHEQFF
TRBV6-1	NA	NA	TRBJ2-7	TGTGCCAGCAGTAGACCCCCAGGGGGGGGCTTCTACGAGCAGTACTTC	CASSRPPGGGFYEQYF
TRBV7-2	NA	NA	TRBJ2-2	TGTGCCAGCAGCGTCAGGTTTCCCGGGGAGCTGTTTTTT	CASSVRFPGELFF
TRBV5-1	NA	NA	TRBJ2-7	TGCGCCAGCAGCTTGCTTCGGGCCACCTACGAGCAGTACTTC	CASSLLRATYEQYF
TRBV21-1	few	NA	TRBJ2-7	TGTGCCAGCAGCAAAGATGTCAGGGGCTACGAGCAGTACTTC	CASSKDVRGYEQYF
TRBV5-1	NA	TRBD1	TRBJ2-2	TGCGCCAGCAGGAAAGAACAGGGGGCCAGCGGGGAGCTGTTTTTT	CASRKEQGASGELFF
TRBV3-1	few	NA	TRBJ1-5	TGTGCCAGCAGCCCCCGACAGGCCGGCCAGCCCCAGCATTTT	CASSPRQAGQPQHF
TRBV6-1	few	NA	TRBJ1-1	TGTGCCAGCAAAACGGGGGGAGGGACTGAAGCTTTCTTT	CASKTGGGTEAFF
TRBV20-1	NA	TRBD1	TRBJ1-4	TGCAGTGCCCCCGGGACAGGGAATGAAAAACTGTTTTTT	CSAPGTGNEKLFF